This T cell receptor (beta chain) is from a study of human T cells and chemical hapten exposure (dated by TCRdb to about 2021). About the full investigation: For sensitization, 2% DPC in acetone was applied to a 2 cm by 2 cm area of upper inner arm skin. Weekly therapeutic DPC doses were additionally applied to the scalp of patients throughout the roughly 25-week study period. Patch testing was performed on the upper back with Finn chambers containing 0.01% DPC, and the patch tests were scored after 6 days according to International Contact Dermatitis Research Group standards. The mostly female patient cohort included alopecia areata with under or over 50% scalp involvement, alopecia totalis and alopecia universalis. Libraries were pooled for sequencing, and per-sample TCR yields varied mainly because of small differences in library volumes within the pool. This study followed changes in the peripheral blood TCR repertoire in vivo during primary and secondary sensitization of alopecia patients to the hapten diphenylcyclopropenone (DPC). Blood samples were taken from patients before sensitization (week 0) and then at 2, 6 and about 24 weeks after DPC sensitization. For TCR sequencing, blood came from 25 to 35 alopecia patients at anywhere from one to four time points (pre-sensitization, 2, 6 and 24 weeks).

Libraries were constructed by RACE. The data were produced on a NextSeq 500. During library preparation, unique molecular identifiers were attached to individual cDNA molecules so that TCRs could be counted quantitatively and reproducibly. For every blood RNA sample, sequencing covered both the TCR alpha and TCR beta chains. The paper's processing steps were these. Samples had a median of 95,638 TCRs, with a range from roughly 23,224 to 700,000. V, J and CDR3 annotation of the TCR reads was carried out using the Decombinator software suite. To make PS versus PT1 abundance plots, every sample was subsampled to the same number of TCRs (28,000). Expanded TCRs were defined as absent before sensitization and observed at least eight times at the 2-week time point. Through fastp at Q25 and MiXCR, TCRdb rebuilt clones from the public reads, retaining in-frame beta chains. Each entry is one CDR3 protein sequence, shown with its most common DNA and genes. The V and J calls come from TCRdb's annotation, not from the publication. The sample data list tens of thousands of distinct CDR3 sequences, and 12% of these were observed just once. 5.5% to 6.5% of the sample goes to the ten largest clones.

This clonotype came up many times. What antigen it recognizes has not been identified. Base qualities are not recorded, but no much larger clone differs from it by a single base. Germline trimming amounts to 2 bases on V and 10 bases on J, with 7 as the count of junction bases outside the gene matches. As encoded in the germline V gene, CDR1 is MNHEY while CDR2 is SVGAGI. From the cysteine up to the phenylalanine, the CDR3 has a length of 14 residues. Only CDR3 DNA is held: 42 bases, read in frame from base 1. Study-level results and caveats: Significantly more large CDR3 similarity clusters were formed by expanded TCRs than by pre-sensitization or healthy control sets, consistent with antigen-driven responses. Because all patients had alopecia, a presumed autoimmune disease, the immune response of the patients might differ from that of healthy individuals. DPC sensitization did not change how many TCRs were above 1 in 1000 frequency, and no evidence was found of alterations in global repertoire structure. A positive correlation was found between the number of PT1 expanded TCRs and patch test score, with significance reached at thresholds 8, 16 and 32 but not 4. After repeated subsampling, the strength of the expansion versus patch-test correlation and the threshold at which it became significant changed.

What this sample's time point label stands for: pre-sensitization, week 0. This specimen's treatment or condition label, per the study, means: therapeutic diphenylcyclopropenone sensitization with weekly scalp DPC. At each patch-test visit, blood was drawn before the patch test was applied. To be eligible, patients had to be aged 18 to 70, diagnosed with alopecia and judged suitable for DPC therapy, while pregnant patients were excluded. Total RNA was extracted from unfractionated whole blood that had been collected in Tempus Blood RNA tubes. This chain joins TRBV6-5 to TRBJ1-5, and TRBD1 matches 8 of the central bases. Sequencing used whole blood, obtained in connection with sensitization to the hapten diphenylcyclopropenone (DPC). This receptor was obtained from a woman in her 30s with alopecia areata. Some clones in this sample may be carry-over from other donors' samples. The bases are TGTGCCAGCAGTTACAGTCAGGGGGCTATCCCCCAGCATTTT. This codes for CASSYSQGAIPQHF.